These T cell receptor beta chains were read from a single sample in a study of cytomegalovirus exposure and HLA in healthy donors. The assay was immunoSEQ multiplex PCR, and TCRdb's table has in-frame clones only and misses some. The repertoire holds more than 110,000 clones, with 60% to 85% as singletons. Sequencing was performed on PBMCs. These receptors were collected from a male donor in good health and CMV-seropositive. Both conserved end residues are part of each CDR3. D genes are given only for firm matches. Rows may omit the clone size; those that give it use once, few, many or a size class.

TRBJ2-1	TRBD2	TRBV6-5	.	CASTLLAGGGNEQFF	TGTGCCAGCACCTTACTAGCGGGAGGTGGCAATGAGCAGTTCTTC
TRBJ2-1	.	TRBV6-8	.	CASSYSGMWRDRPKDEQFF	TGTGCCAGCAGTTACTCGGGTATGTGGCGGGACAGACCCAAGGATGAGCAGTTCTTC
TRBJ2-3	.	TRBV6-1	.	CASSEFRASSTDTQYF	TGTGCCAGCAGTGAATTTCGAGCCTCTAGCACAGATACGCAGTATTTT
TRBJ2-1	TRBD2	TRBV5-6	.	CASSLGLAGNEQFF	TGTGCCAGCAGCCTGGGACTAGCGGGAAATGAGCAGTTCTTC
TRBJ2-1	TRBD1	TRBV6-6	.	CASSHRQGSYNEQFF	TGTGCCAGCAGCCACAGACAGGGCTCCTACAATGAGCAGTTCTTC
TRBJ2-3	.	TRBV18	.	CASSPAVSTDTQYF	TGTGCCAGCTCACCGGCAGTATCTACAGATACGCAGTATTTT
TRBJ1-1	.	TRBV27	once	CASPTSSGTEAFF	TGTGCCAGCCCCACGTCGTCGGGCACTGAAGCTTTCTTT
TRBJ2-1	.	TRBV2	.	CANQGQGDEQFF	TGTGCCAACCAGGGGCAGGGCGATGAGCAGTTCTTC
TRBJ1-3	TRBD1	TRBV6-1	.	CASTQGGGNTIYF	TGTGCCAGCACTCAGGGGGGAGGAAACACCATATATTTT
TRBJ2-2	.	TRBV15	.	CATREDTGELFF	TGTGCCACCAGGGAGGACACCGGGGAGCTGTTTTTT
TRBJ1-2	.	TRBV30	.	CAWSNTGTPWGGYTF	TGTGCCTGGAGTAACACCGGGACTCCTTGGGGTGGCTACACCTTC
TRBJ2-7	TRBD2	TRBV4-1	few	CASSQDWAGGLIEQYF	TGCGCCAGCAGCCAAGATTGGGCGGGAGGGTTGATAGAGCAGTACTTC
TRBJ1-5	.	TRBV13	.	CASSLERSGTPQHF	TGTGCCAGCAGCTTAGAACGGTCAGGAACGCCCCAGCATTTT
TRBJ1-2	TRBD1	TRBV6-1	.	CASVPQGAKDYGYTF	TGTGCCAGCGTACCTCAGGGGGCTAAGGACTATGGCTACACCTTC
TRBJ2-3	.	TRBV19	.	CASSIGASFGTDTQYF	TGTGCCAGTAGTATAGGAGCTAGCTTCGGCACAGATACGCAGTATTTT
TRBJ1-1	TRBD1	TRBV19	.	CASSIVDRLNTEAFF	TGTGCCAGTAGTATAGTGGACAGGTTGAACACTGAAGCTTTCTTT
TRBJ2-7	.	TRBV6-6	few	CASSYSTGAYEQYF	TGTGCCAGCAGTTACTCGACGGGGGCCTACGAGCAGTACTTC
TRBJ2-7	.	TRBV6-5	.	CASSLRASGQGKYF	TGTGCCAGCAGTTTGAGAGCTAGCGGTCAGGGGAAGTACTTC
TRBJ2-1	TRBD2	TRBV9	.	CASSVGVSGGGSEQFF	TGTGCCAGCAGCGTAGGAGTTAGCGGGGGTGGTAGTGAGCAGTTCTTC
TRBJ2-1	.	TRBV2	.	CASRDRGLGGKQFF	TGTGCCAGCAGGGACCGGGGACTTGGGGGGAAGCAGTTCTTC
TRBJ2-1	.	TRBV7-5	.	CARSLLAAGSSYNEQFF	TGTGCCAGAAGCTTACTTGCTGCGGGGAGCTCCTACAATGAGCAGTTCTTC
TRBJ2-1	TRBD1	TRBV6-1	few	CASSGLVGQGAYEQFF	TGTGCCAGCAGTGGTTTAGTGGGACAGGGGGCCTATGAGCAGTTCTTC
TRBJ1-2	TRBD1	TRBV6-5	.	CASSYTGQGRYGYTF	TGTGCCAGCAGTTACACGGGACAGGGGAGGTATGGCTACACCTTC
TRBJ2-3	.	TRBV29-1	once	CSVYRADTQYF	TGCAGCGTTTATAGAGCAGATACGCAGTATTTT
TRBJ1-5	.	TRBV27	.	CASSFNRVQPQHF	TGTGCCAGCAGTTTCAACAGGGTTCAGCCCCAGCATTTT
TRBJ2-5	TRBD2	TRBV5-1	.	CASSGTSAKETQYF	TGCGCCAGCAGCGGAACTAGCGCTAAAGAGACCCAGTACTTC
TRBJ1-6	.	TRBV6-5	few	CASSYSGGSSESPLHF	TGTGCCAGCAGTTACTCAGGGGGATCATCGGAGTCACCCCTCCACTTT
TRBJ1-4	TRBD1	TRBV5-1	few	CASSRGQDNEKLFF	TGCGCCAGCAGCAGGGGACAGGACAATGAAAAACTGTTTTTT
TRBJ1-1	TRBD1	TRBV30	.	CAWSAGQGNTEAFF	TGTGCCTGGAGTGCAGGACAGGGGAACACTGAAGCTTTCTTT
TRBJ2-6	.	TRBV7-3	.	CASSQSGVSGANVLTF	TGTGCCAGCAGCCAATCGGGAGTCTCTGGGGCCAACGTCCTGACTTTC
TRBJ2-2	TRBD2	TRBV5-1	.	CASSYDKREGPGELFF	TGCGCCAGCAGCTACGATAAGCGGGAGGGCCCCGGGGAGCTGTTTTTT
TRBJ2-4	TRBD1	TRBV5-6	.	CASSLGTGGNIQYF	TGTGCCAGCAGCCTCGGGACAGGGGGAAACATTCAGTACTTC
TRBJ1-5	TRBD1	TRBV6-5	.	CASSFADRGQPQHF	TGTGCCAGCAGTTTCGCGGACAGGGGCCAGCCCCAGCATTTT
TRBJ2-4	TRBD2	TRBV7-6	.	CASSLVSSGRGKNIQYF	TGTGCCAGCAGCTTAGTGTCTAGCGGGAGGGGCAAAAACATTCAGTACTTC
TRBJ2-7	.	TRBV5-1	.	CASSSPGLRNYEQYF	TGCGCCAGCAGCTCTCCGGGACTGAGAAACTACGAGCAGTACTTC
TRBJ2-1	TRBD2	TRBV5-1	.	CASSILAGVGNEQFF	TGCGCCAGCAGCATTCTAGCGGGAGTAGGCAATGAGCAGTTCTTC
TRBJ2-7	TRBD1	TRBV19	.	CASSWTGVGEQYF	TGTGCCAGTAGTTGGACAGGGGTAGGCGAGCAGTACTTC
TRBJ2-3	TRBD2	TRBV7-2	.	CASSLNSGGTDTQYF	TGTGCCAGCAGCTTAAATAGCGGGGGCACAGATACGCAGTATTTT
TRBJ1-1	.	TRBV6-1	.	CASSEEAGGKAFF	TGTGCCAGCAGTGAAGAGGCCGGGGGGAAGGCTTTCTTT
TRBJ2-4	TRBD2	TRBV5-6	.	CASSINLAGGYIQYF	TGTGCCAGCAGCATTAATCTAGCGGGGGGGTACATTCAGTACTTC
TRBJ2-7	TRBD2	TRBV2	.	CASSALAGSYEQYF	TGTGCCAGCAGTGCCCTAGCGGGAAGCTACGAGCAGTACTTC
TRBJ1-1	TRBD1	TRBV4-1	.	CASSRQGTGVLEAFF	TGCGCCAGCAGCCGACAAGGTACAGGGGTCCTCGAAGCTTTCTTT
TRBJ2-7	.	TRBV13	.	CASRELGSYEQYF	TGTGCCAGCAGGGAACTAGGAAGCTACGAGCAGTACTTC
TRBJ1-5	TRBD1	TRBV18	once	CASSPGQGESQPQHF	TGTGCCAGCTCACCGGGACAGGGGGAATCTCAGCCCCAGCATTTT
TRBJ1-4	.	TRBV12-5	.	CASGLYNEKLFF	TGTGCTAGTGGTTTGTATAATGAAAAACTGTTTTTT
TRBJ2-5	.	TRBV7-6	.	CASSYGQKETQYF	TGTGCCAGCAGCTACGGACAAAAAGAGACCCAGTACTTC
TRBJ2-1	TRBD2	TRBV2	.	CASSEVRLAVYNEQFF	TGTGCCAGCAGTGAGGTAAGGCTAGCGGTCTACAATGAGCAGTTCTTC
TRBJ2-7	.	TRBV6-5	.	CASSYVTGNSYEQYF	TGTGCCAGCAGTTACGTTACAGGGAACTCCTACGAGCAGTACTTC
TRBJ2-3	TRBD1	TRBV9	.	CASSAGQGTDTQYF	TGTGCCAGCAGCGCAGGACAGGGGACAGATACGCAGTATTTT
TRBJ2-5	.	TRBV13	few	CASTLSEGGGETQYF	TGTGCCAGCACTCTCTCCGAGGGGGGGGGAGAGACCCAGTACTTC
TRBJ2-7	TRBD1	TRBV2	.	CASSGGQGSYEQYF	TGTGCCAGCAGTGGCGGACAGGGATCTTACGAGCAGTACTTC
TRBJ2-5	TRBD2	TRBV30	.	CAWSPGTSGRGETQYF	TGTGCCTGGAGTCCTGGGACTAGCGGGAGAGGAGAGACCCAGTACTTC
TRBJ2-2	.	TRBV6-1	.	CASSEGLDVGELFF	TGTGCCAGCAGTGAAGGGCTAGATGTCGGGGAGCTGTTTTTT
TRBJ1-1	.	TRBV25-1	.	CASSEPRNTEAFF	TGTGCCAGCAGTGAACCCAGGAACACTGAAGCTTTCTTT
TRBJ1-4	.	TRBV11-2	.	CASSLDGRASNEKLFF	TGTGCCAGCAGCTTAGATGGCAGGGCGTCTAATGAAAAACTGTTTTTT
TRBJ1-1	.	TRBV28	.	CASSYGTEAFF	TGTGCCAGCTCGTATGGGACAGAAGCTTTCTTT
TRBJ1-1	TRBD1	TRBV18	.	CASSQGQAATEAFF	TGTGCCAGCTCACAGGGACAGGCGGCGACTGAAGCTTTCTTT